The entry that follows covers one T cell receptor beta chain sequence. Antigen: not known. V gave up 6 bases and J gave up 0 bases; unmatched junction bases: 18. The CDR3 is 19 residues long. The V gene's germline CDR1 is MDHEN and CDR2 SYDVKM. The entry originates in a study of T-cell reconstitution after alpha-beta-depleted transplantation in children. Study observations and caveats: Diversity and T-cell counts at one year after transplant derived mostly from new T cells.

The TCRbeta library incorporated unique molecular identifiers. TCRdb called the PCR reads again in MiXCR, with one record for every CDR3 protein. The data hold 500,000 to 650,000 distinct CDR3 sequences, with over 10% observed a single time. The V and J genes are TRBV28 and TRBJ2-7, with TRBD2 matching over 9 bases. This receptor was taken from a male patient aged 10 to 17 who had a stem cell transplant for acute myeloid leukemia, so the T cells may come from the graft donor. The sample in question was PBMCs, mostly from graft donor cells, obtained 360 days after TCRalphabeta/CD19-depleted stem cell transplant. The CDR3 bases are TGTGCCAGCAGCCCCGGGCGGCGGGCGGGAGGGGTTAGCTCCTACGAGCAGTACTTC. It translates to CASSPGRRAGGVSSYEQYF.